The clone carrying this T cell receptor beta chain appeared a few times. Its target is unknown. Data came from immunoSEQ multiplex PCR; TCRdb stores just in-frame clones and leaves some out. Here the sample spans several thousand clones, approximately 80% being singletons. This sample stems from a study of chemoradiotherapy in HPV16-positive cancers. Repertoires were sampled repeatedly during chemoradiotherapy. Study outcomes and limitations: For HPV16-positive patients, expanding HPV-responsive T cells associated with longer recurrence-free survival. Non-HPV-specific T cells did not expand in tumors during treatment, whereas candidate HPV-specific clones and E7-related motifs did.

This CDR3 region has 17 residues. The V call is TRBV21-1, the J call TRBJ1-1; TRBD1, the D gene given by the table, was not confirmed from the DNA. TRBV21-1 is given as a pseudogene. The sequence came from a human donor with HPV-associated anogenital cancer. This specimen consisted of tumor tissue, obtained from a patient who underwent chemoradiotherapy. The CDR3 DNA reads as TGTGCCAGCAGCAAAGTAAAGTACACCCCTCGGAACACTGAAGCTTTCTTT. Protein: CASSKVKYTPRNTEAFF.